Detailed here is one T cell receptor (beta chain). Its cognate antigen is unknown. The data originate from a study of cytomegalovirus exposure and HLA in healthy donors. Study background: An earlier analysis identified approximately 110 million unique TCR beta sequences in about 170 million T cells. Samples from HLA-typed donors yielded approximately 88 million unique TCRs in an early data release. Study outcomes and limitations: A later analysis appeared to link common viral pathogens to several of the most significant clusters. Later on, a genetic analysis was performed. It linked a missense variant in DCLRE1C with V- and J-gene trimming of TCR beta.

PCR amplification relied on 60 Vbeta primers (plus 13 Jbeta primers). Some clones are missing from TCRdb's copy, which holds only in-frame ones; the method was immunoSEQ multiplex PCR. This sample has fewer than 200,000 clones, with about 86% found just once. Sequenced: PBMCs. This clonotype was sampled from a woman between 25 and 40 years old in good health and CMV-seronegative.

The CDR3: CASSRGGRPNEKLFF. In nucleotides, the CDR3 is TGTGCCAGTAGTAGAGGGGGCAGGCCTAATGAAAAACTGTTTTTT. The chain has TRBV19 and TRBJ1-4, with 7 nucleotides matching TRBD1. Germline CDR1 reads LNHDA; CDR2 reads SQIVND (reference sequence). This CDR3 has 15 amino acids. The trim removed 4 bases at V and 3 bases at J, leaving 5 bases unmatched.